Presented here are 5 T cell receptor beta chains from one specimen sequenced in a study of identical twins. TCRdb passed the 5' RACE reads through MiXCR, listing each CDR3 protein once. The sample records 1.5 million to 2 million distinct CDR3 sequences, 32% being singletons. Sequencing used cord blood. These TCRs come from a newborn girl in good health.

J is TRBJ2-5 and V is TRBV19; D is possibly TRBD1 (6 bases). Per the germline V gene, CDR1 is LNHDA and CDR2 is SQIVND (reference sequence). V shed 3 bases and J shed 3 bases, with 11 bases lying between them. CDR3 length equals 14 residues. Written as DNA, the CDR3 is TGTGCCAGTAGTATGTGGACAGAAGAAGAGACCCAGTACTTC. Amino acid sequence: CASSMWTEEETQYF.

The chain carries TRBV6-6 and TRBJ2-4; 13 bases map to TRBD2. This CDR3 is built from 14 residues. Trimming at V came to 4 bases and at J to 9 bases, leaving 3 bases not matched to a gene. Germline V gene sequence: CDR1 MNHNY, CDR2 SVGAGI (reference sequence). CDR3 protein: CASSLTSGGSIQYF. In DNA form, the CDR3 reads TGTGCCAGCAGTTTGACTAGCGGGGGGTCCATTCAGTACTTC.

Regarding this clonotype: Its ends do not fully match the called genes, so a read error is possible. This sequence joins TRBV25-1 and TRBJ2-3; the D call may be TRBD1 or TRBD2 (5 bases each). CDR1 and CDR2 from the germline V gene are MGHDK and SYGVNS. CDR3 length equals 12 residues. CDR3 nucleotides: TGTGCCAGCAGCCTCCAGGGAGATACGCAGAATTTT. Encoded protein: CASSLQGDTQNF. The whole variable domain, remainder taken from reference TRBV25-1 and TRBJ2-3, is EADIYQTPRYLVIGTGKKITLECSQTMGHDKMYWYQQDPGMELHLIHYSYGVNSTEKGDLSSESTVSRIRTEHFPLTLESARPSHTSQYLCASSLQGDTQNFGPGTRLTVL.

The V and J genes are TRBV20-1 and TRBJ2-5, with D uncertain. The length of the CDR3 is 11 residues. In germline, CDR1 is DFQATT, CDR2 SNEGSKA (reference sequence). The ends were cut back, 5 bases at V and 12 bases at J, with 16 bases in the middle. The CDR3 protein is CSASPLESEYF. The CDR3 DNA follows: TGCAGTGCTTCCCCTCTAGAATCGGAGTACTTC.

This clonotype was seen only a few times. The chain combines TRBV28 with TRBJ2-1; D gene ambiguous. This CDR3 is 13 amino acids long. CDR1 is MDHEN, CDR2 SYDVKM, per germline. Deletions cut 5 bases from V and 3 bases from J, with 8 bases between. The CDR3 spells CASSVPIYNEQFF. CDR3 DNA sequence: TGTGCCAGCAGTGTGCCCATCTACAATGAGCAGTTCTTC. Full variable domain (rest looked up from reference TRBV28 and TRBJ2-1): DVKVTQSSRYLVKRTGEKVFLECVQDMDHENMFWYRQDPGLGLRLIYFSYDVKMKEKGDIPEGYSVSREKKERFSLILESASTNQTSMYLCASSVPIYNEQFFGPGTRLTVL.